This is a list of T cell receptor beta chains from one sample in a study of T-cell memory formation after mild COVID-19. TCRdb itself ran the 5' RACE reads through MiXCR, one entry per CDR3 protein. The data show about 170,000 distinct CDR3 sequences, 10% to 15% seen once. Sample: PBMCs or a T cell subset sorted from them (not recorded which). These receptors were collected from a man between 18 and 29 years old who had mild COVID-19 (a few samples of this study predate the infection). Cell type and time point are not known. Each CDR3 is given with its conserved first and last residue. A D gene is named only where the DNA matches it firmly. A clone size is listed for some rows: how often the clone was seen (once, few, many), or a class if it is expanded.

>TRBD2|TRBJ2-3|few|TRBV12-5|16
CASGPRGAGGTDTQYF
TGTGCTAGTGGCCCCCGGGGAGCGGGGGGCACAGATACGCAGTATTTT
>TRBD2|TRBJ2-4|NA|TRBV6-5|15
CASSSLASGENIQYF
TGTGCCAGCAGTTCCTTAGCTAGCGGGGAAAACATTCAGTACTTC
>TRBD1|TRBJ2-1|NA|TRBV7-9|14
CASSPRTGMAEQFF
TGTGCCAGCAGCCCCCGGACAGGGATGGCTGAGCAGTTCTTC
>NA|TRBJ2-5|many|TRBV29-1|13
CSVGAGPQETQYF
TGCAGCGTTGGAGCGGGTCCCCAAGAGACCCAGTACTTC
>TRBD1|TRBJ1-3|NA|TRBV4-2|15
CASSPTTGSGNTIYF
TGTGCCAGCAGCCCAACGACAGGGTCTGGAAACACCATATATTTT
>NA|TRBJ2-3|NA|TRBV11-1|13
CASSVSVTDTQYF
TGTGCCAGCAGCGTATCGGTGACAGATACGCAGTATTTT
>NA|TRBJ1-2|NA|TRBV5-1|14
CASSSDRGWRGYTF
TGCGCCAGCAGCTCAGACCGGGGGTGGAGGGGCTACACCTTC
>NA|TRBJ1-1|NA|TRBV10-3|13
CAISGPGVTEAFF
TGTGCCATCAGTGGTCCGGGGGTCACTGAAGCTTTCTTT
>TRBD1|TRBJ1-5|NA|TRBV27|14
CASSPIQGGQPQHF
TGTGCCAGCAGTCCGATACAGGGGGGTCAGCCCCAGCATTTT
>TRBD2|TRBJ2-1|few|TRBV7-7|15
CASSSGTSGGGEQFF
TGTGCCAGCAGCTCAGGGACTAGCGGGGGGGGTGAGCAGTTCTTC
>TRBD2|TRBJ2-1|NA|TRBV28|12
CATTSGANEQFF
TGTGCCACAACTAGCGGGGCAAATGAGCAGTTCTTC
>TRBD2|TRBJ2-3|few|TRBV11-2|16
CASSLGAGGRTDTQYF
TGTGCCAGCAGCTTAGGAGCGGGGGGACGCACAGATACGCAGTATTTT
>NA|TRBJ2-2|NA|TRBV7-3|14
CASSLGAYTGELFF
TGTGCCAGCAGCTTAGGGGCCTACACCGGGGAGCTGTTTTTT
>NA|TRBJ1-3|NA|TRBV6-2/TRBV6-3|14
CASNEGFSGNTIYF
TGTGCCAGCAATGAGGGGTTCTCTGGAAACACCATATATTTT
>TRBD1|TRBJ1-6|NA|TRBV6-5|14
CASRRQGGNSPLHF
TGTGCCAGCAGACGACAGGGCGGTAATTCACCCCTCCACTTT
>NA|TRBJ2-2|few|TRBV5-1|13
CASTSQVPGELFF
TGCGCCAGCACTTCACAGGTGCCCGGGGAGCTGTTTTTT